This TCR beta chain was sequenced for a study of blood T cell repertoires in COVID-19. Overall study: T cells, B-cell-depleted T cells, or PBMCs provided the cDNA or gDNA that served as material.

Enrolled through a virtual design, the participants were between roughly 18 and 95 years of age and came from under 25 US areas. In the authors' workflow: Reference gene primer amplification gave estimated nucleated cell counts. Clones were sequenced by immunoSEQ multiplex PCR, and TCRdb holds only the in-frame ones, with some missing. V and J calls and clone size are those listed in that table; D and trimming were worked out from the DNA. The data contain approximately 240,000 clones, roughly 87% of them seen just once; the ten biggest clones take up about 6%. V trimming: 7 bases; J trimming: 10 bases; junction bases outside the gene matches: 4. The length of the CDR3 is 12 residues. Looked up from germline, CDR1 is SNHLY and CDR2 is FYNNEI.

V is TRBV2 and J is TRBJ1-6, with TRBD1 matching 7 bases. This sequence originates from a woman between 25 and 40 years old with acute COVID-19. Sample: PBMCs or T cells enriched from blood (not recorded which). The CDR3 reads CASKGAVSPLHF. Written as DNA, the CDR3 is TGTGCCAGCAAGGGGGCTGTGTCACCCCTCCACTTT.